The 23 T cell receptor beta chains listed next were all sequenced from one sample in a study of T cells after posttransplantation cyclophosphamide. Produced via immunoSEQ multiplex PCR; TCRdb's table is partial and in-frame only. The sample is made up of about 37,000 clones, none counted only once. The material sequenced was PBMCs. These TCRs come from a man younger than 40 in good health and a related stem cell transplant donor.

This clone was found a few times. The rearrangement links TRBV6-2 or TRBV6-3 to TRBJ2-2; 8 nucleotides line up with TRBD2. With V trimmed by 7 bases and J by 2 bases, 9 bases remained unmatched. CDR1 is MNHEY and CDR2 is SVGEGT in the germline V gene. There are 16 residues in the CDR3. CDR3 sequence: CASKIRGGENTGELFF. The CDR3 DNA reads as TGTGCCAGCAAAATTCGGGGGGGCGAAAACACCGGGGAGCTGTTTTTT.

The rearrangement uses TRBV15 and TRBJ2-5; the match to TRBD2 covers 10 bases. Germline V gives CDR1 LNHNV, CDR2 YYDKDF (reference sequence). V lost 0 bases and J lost 6; bases outside the gene matches: 4. The CDR3 loop spans 15 amino acids. CDR3 sequence: CATSRDGSGGKTQYF. Written as DNA, the CDR3 is TGTGCCACCAGCAGAGATGGTAGCGGGGGGAAGACCCAGTACTTC.

The sample holds many counts of this clone. The chain recombines TRBV5-1 with TRBJ2-1; perhaps TRBD1 as D (7 bases). The CDR3 extends over 15 amino acids. In germline, CDR1 is SGHRS, CDR2 YFSETQ. Deletions cut 2 bases from V and 3 bases from J, with 12 bases between. CDR3 protein: CASSFGGTDYNEQFF. The CDR3 DNA is TGCGCCAGCAGCTTTGGGGGGACAGACTACAATGAGCAGTTCTTC.

In this sample, this clone turned up many times. The V and J genes are TRBV7-3 and TRBJ2-7, with 7 nucleotides matching TRBD1. V shed 5 bases, J shed 5 bases, and the junction held 6 bases outside the gene matches. CDR1 SGHTA and CDR2 FQGTGA come from the germline V gene. The CDR3 has 13 residues. This CDR3 reads CASSRDSVNEQYF. CDR3 in DNA: TGTGCCAGCAGCAGGGACAGTGTCAACGAGCAGTACTTC.

This clone was seen repeatedly, ten times or more. The J gene is TRBJ2-5, the V gene TRBV28; possibly TRBD1 for D (6 bases). The germline V gene has CDR1 MDHEN and CDR2 SYDVKM. This CDR3 has 16 amino acids. V was shortened by 2 bases and J by 7 bases, with 20 bases between the two germline ends. The CDR3 is CASSLTRGAPGMTQYF. As DNA, the CDR3 is TGTGCCAGCAGTTTAACCAGGGGCGCGCCAGGGATGACCCAGTACTTC. The entire variable domain, with the rest obtained from reference TRBV28 and TRBJ2-5, is as follows: DVKVTQSSRYLVKRTGEKVFLECVQDMDHENMFWYRQDPGLGLRLIYFSYDVKMKEKGDIPEGYSVSREKKERFSLILESASTNQTSMYLCASSLTRGAPGMTQYFGPGTRLLVL.

The J gene is TRBJ2-2, the V gene TRBV19; 8 bases are shared with TRBD2. CDR1 LNHDA and CDR2 SQIVND come from the germline V gene (reference sequence). The CDR3 sequence is 18 residues long. J lost 4 bases, V lost 5 bases, and 15 bases had no gene match. The CDR3 region is CASSPGRSGGPSTGELFF. DNA of the CDR3: TGTGCCAGTAGTCCCGGTAGAAGCGGGGGTCCCTCCACCGGGGAGCTGTTTTTT.

This clone was recorded many times. The rearrangement uses TRBV12-3 or TRBV12-4 and TRBJ1-2, with D perhaps matching TRBD1 (6 bases). The CDR3 is 13 amino acids. V was trimmed by 6 bases and J by 2 bases, leaving 10 bases between them. The DNA of the CDR3 is TGTGCCAGCAGGTTGGACAGCAACTATGGCTACACCTTC. Translated, it gives CASRLDSNYGYTF.

In this sample, this clone turned up many times. The V call is TRBV4-2, the J call TRBJ1-5; 7 nucleotides align to TRBD1. Germline V gene data show CDR1 as LGHNA and CDR2 as YNFKEQ. This CDR3 has 15 residues. The V and J ends lost 1 base and 2 bases, in that order; junction bases with no gene match: 2. CDR3 DNA: TGTGCCAGCAGCCAAGGAGGGACAGGCAATCAGCCCCAGCATTTT. Its protein product is CASSQGGTGNQPQHF.

This clone occurred a few times. CDR3 protein: CASSVLPDRVSGNTIYF. DNA of the CDR3: TGTGCCAGCAGCGTTCTTCCCGACAGGGTTTCTGGAAACACCATATATTTT. The chain is built from TRBV9 and TRBJ1-3, with TRBD1 identical over 7 bases. In germline, CDR1 is SGDLS, CDR2 YYNGEE. The J segment lost 1 base and the V segment lost 2 bases, leaving 9 bases of the junction unmatched. The CDR3 covers 17 residues.

This clone was observed at least ten times. This chain uses TRBV11-1 with TRBJ2-2, with 7 positions matching TRBD1. There are 14 residues in the CDR3. CDR1 and CDR2 (germline): SGHAT, FQDESV (reference sequence). J was trimmed by 7 bases and V by 5 bases; bases with no gene match: 7. The CDR3 here is CASSVGTAGGELFF. CDR3 coding DNA: TGTGCCAGCAGCGTTGGGACAGCTGGCGGGGAGCTGTTTTTT.

This clone was seen repeatedly, ten times or more. The gene calls are TRBV11-2 and TRBJ1-4; TRBD1 agrees at 7 bases. The CDR3 loop spans 15 amino acids. Losses at the gene ends were 5 bases for V and 3 bases for J; bases not matched to a gene: 6. Germline loops: CDR1 SGHAT, CDR2 FQNNGV. CDR3 DNA sequence: TGTGCCAGCAGCATGGGGGACAGACCTAATGAAAAACTGTTTTTT. The encoded protein is CASSMGDRPNEKLFF.

This clone was found many times. The rearrangement links TRBV5-6 to TRBJ2-7; 11 nucleotides agree with TRBD1. The J segment lost 3 bases and the V segment lost 2 bases, leaving 4 bases of the junction unmatched. Germline V gene sequence: CDR1 SGHDT, CDR2 YYEEEE. CDR3 length equals 15 residues. The CDR3 is CASSFAGTGGYEQYF. CDR3 bases: TGTGCCAGCAGCTTTGCCGGGACAGGGGGCTACGAGCAGTACTTC.

This clone was recorded many times. The V gene is TRBV6-1, the J gene TRBJ1-4; the match to TRBD1 covers 10 bases. V was clipped by 3 bases and J by 6 bases; unmatched bases: 1. CDR1 is MNHNS and CDR2 is SASEGT in the germline V gene. The CDR3 runs 14 residues. CDR3: CASSEGQGYEKLFF. The CDR3 DNA sequence: TGTGCCAGCAGTGAGGGACAGGGGTATGAAAAACTGTTTTTT.

This clone was seen ten or more times. V gene TRBV5-6 combines with J gene TRBJ2-4; D unresolved. Germline V gene sequence: CDR1 SGHDT, CDR2 YYEEEE. Trimming shortened V by 0 bases and J by 6 bases, and 4 bases separated the two germline ends. This CDR3 spans 12 amino acids. CDR3 sequence: CASSLGLNIQYF. CDR3 nucleotides: TGTGCCAGCAGCTTGGGGCTAAACATTCAGTACTTC.

In its sample, this clone was seen a few times. The gene calls are TRBV5-5 and TRBJ1-1; no definite D call. The CDR3 totals 16 residues. V gave up 0 bases and J gave up 0 bases, with 12 bases separating them. Per the germline V gene, CDR1 is SGHKS and CDR2 is YYEKEE (reference sequence). CDR3 bases: TGTGCCAGCAGCTTGGTAGGTGAACAGTTGAACACTGAAGCTTTCTTT. Its protein product is CASSLVGEQLNTEAFF.

This clone was seen at least ten times. CDR3 protein: CSVALTGNTEAFF. In DNA, the CDR3 is TGCAGCGTTGCCCTGACTGGGAACACTGAAGCTTTCTTT. The gene calls are TRBV29-1 and TRBJ1-1; D not certain. V was pared by 4 bases and J by 1 base, with 10 bases between. This CDR3 spans 13 amino acids. In germline, CDR1 is SQVTM, CDR2 ANQGSEA.

V gene TRBV24-1 combines with J gene TRBJ1-2, with D possibly matching TRBD1 (6 bases). CDR3 length: 14 amino acids. From germline, CDR1 is KGHDR and CDR2 SFDVKD. The V end lost 3 bases, the J end lost 4 bases, and 11 bases lay between the germline ends. The CDR3 reads CATSDPTGSYGYTF. CDR3 coding DNA: TGTGCCACCAGTGATCCAACAGGGAGCTATGGCTACACCTTC.

This clone was found a few times. J is TRBJ1-1 and V is TRBV7-8; possibly TRBD1 for D (6 bases). Germline loops: CDR1 SGHVS, CDR2 FQNEAQ. V lost 2 bases, J lost 8 bases, and 18 bases lay in between. CDR3 size: 15 residues. The CDR3 coding sequence is TGTGCCAGCAGCTTATTCCCGGGACAAGCTTCGGAAGCTTTCTTT. This encodes CASSLFPGQASEAFF.

This clone was seen repeatedly, ten times or more. This chain joins TRBV7-7 and TRBJ2-7; 10 nucleotides align to TRBD1. CDR3 length: 14 residues. Per germline, CDR1 SSHAT and CDR2 FNYEAQ (reference sequence). V lost 5 bases and J lost 6; bases outside the gene matches: 7. The CDR3 here is CASSPGTGDIEQYF. As DNA, the CDR3 is TGTGCCAGCAGCCCAGGGACAGGGGACATCGAGCAGTACTTC.

This clone was detected ten times or more. The chain links TRBV7-2 to TRBJ1-1; D is perhaps TRBD1 (5 bases). Germline loops: CDR1 SGHTA, CDR2 FQGNSA. The CDR3 has 14 amino acids. Between the trimmed V and J ends, which lost 7 bases and 5 bases, there was a span of 17 bases. The CDR3 DNA reads as TGTGCCAGCACGGGGGGGTCAGGTTGGACTGAAGCTTTCTTT. Protein: CASTGGSGWTEAFF.

The chain uses TRBV6-2 or TRBV6-3 and TRBJ1-2, with TRBD1 matching 9 bases. Per germline, CDR1 MNHEY and CDR2 SVGEGT. The CDR3 covers 14 residues. V lost 3 bases to trimming and J lost 2 bases; unmatched junction nucleotides: 1. CDR3 sequence (DNA): TGTGCCAGCAGTTATGGGACAGGGAACTATGGCTACACCTTC. As protein: CASSYGTGNYGYTF.

Only a few counts were recorded for this clone. This chain links TRBV7-2 with TRBJ2-5; TRBD2 matches at 13 bases. CDR3 length: 16 residues. Germline trimming cut 4 bases from V and 5 bases from J; bases unmatched to any gene: 7. CDR1 and CDR2 (germline): SGHTA, FQGNSA. CDR3: CASSSTSGGARETQYF. The CDR3 DNA reads TGTGCCAGCAGCTCCACTAGCGGGGGGGCCCGGGAGACCCAGTACTTC.

This clone was seen repeatedly, ten times or more. The chain recombines TRBV6-5 with TRBJ2-2; D is possibly TRBD1 (6 bases). The CDR3 has 13 residues. Germline V CDR1 and CDR2: MNHEY, SVGAGI. Trimming cost V 8 bases and J 3 bases, with 10 bases left between them. The CDR3 bases are TGTGCCAGCCACCGACAGGACACCGGGGAGCTGTTTTTT. Translation gives CASHRQDTGELFF.